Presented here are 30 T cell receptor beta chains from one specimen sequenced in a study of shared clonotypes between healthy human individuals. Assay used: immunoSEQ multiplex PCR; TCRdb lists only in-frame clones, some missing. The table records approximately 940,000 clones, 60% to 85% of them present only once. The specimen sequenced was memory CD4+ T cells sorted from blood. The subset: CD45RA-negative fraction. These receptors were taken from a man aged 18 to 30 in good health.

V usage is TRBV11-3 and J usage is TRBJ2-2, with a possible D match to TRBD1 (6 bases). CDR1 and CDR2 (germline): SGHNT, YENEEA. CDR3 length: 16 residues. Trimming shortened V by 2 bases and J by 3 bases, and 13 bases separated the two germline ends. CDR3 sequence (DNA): TGTGCCAGCAGCTTATTTGGGGGCGCGGACACCGGGGAGCTGTTTTTT. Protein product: CASSLFGGADTGELFF.

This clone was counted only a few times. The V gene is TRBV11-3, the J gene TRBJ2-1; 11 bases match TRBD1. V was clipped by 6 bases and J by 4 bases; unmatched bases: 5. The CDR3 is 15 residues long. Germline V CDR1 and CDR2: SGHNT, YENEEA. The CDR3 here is CASSLGTGGYNEQFF. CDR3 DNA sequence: TGTGCCAGCAGTCTCGGGACAGGGGGTTACAATGAGCAGTTCTTC.

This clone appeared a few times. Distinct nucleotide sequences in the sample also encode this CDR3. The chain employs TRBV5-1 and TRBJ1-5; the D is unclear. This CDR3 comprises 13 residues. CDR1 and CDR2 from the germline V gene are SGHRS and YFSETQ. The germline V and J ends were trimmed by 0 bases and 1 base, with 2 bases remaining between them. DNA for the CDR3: TGCGCCAGCAGCTTGGGAAGCAATCAGCCCCAGCATTTT. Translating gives CASSLGSNQPQHF.

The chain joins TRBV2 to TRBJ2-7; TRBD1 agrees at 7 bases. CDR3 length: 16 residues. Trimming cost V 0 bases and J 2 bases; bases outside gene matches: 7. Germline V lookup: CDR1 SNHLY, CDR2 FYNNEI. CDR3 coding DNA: TGTGCCAGCAGTGAAGCTGCGACAGGGCTAGCCTACGAGCAGTACTTC. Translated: CASSEAATGLAYEQYF.

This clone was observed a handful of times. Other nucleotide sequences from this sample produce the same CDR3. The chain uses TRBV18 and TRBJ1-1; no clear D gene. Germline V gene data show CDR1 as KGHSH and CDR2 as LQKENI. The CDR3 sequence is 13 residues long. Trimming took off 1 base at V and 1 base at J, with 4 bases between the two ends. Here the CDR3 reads CASSPRANTEAFF. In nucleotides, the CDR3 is TGTGCCAGCTCACCACGGGCGAACACTGAAGCTTTCTTT.

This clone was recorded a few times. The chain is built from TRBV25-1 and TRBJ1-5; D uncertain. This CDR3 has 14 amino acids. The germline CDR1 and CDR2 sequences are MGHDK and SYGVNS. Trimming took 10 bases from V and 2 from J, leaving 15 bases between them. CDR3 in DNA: TGTGCCATCAAAGGGTCGTCGGGCAATCAGCCCCAGCATTTT. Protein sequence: CAIKGSSGNQPQHF.

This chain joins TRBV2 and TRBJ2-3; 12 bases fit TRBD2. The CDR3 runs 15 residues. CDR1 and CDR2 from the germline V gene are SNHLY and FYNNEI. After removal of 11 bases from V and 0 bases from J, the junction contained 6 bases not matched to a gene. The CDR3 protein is CAWTSGKSSTDTQYF. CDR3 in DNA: TGTGCCTGGACTAGCGGGAAGTCTAGCACAGATACGCAGTATTTT.

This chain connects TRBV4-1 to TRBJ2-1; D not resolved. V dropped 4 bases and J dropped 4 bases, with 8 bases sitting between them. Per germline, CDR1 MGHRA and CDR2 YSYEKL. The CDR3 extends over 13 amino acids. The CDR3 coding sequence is TGCGCCAGCAGCCGAACACCGTACAATGAGCAGTTCTTC. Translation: CASSRTPYNEQFF.

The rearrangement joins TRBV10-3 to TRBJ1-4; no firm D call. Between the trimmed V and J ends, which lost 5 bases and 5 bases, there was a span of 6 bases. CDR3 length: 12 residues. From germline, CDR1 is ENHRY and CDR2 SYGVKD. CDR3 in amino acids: CAISPGNEKLFF. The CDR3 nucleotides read TGTGCCATCAGTCCGGGGAATGAAAAACTGTTTTTT.

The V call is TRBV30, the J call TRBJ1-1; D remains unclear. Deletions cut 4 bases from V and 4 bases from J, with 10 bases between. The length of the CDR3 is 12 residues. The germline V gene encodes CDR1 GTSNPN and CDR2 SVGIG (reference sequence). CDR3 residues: CAWKRPGTEAFF. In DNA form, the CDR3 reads TGTGCCTGGAAGAGGCCCGGCACTGAAGCTTTCTTT.

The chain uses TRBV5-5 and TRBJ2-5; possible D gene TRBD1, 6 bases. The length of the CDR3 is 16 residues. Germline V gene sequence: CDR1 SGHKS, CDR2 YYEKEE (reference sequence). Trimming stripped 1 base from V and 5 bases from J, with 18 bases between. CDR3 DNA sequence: TGTGCCAGCAGCTTGTCGAGTACAGGGCGCGCGGAGACCCAGTACTTC. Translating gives CASSLSSTGRAETQYF.

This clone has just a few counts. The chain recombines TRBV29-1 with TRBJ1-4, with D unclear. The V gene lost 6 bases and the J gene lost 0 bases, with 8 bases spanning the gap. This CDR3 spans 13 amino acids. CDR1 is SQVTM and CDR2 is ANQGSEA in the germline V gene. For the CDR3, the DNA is TGCAGCGTCCTGACATCAACTAATGAAAAACTGTTTTTT. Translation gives CSVLTSTNEKLFF.

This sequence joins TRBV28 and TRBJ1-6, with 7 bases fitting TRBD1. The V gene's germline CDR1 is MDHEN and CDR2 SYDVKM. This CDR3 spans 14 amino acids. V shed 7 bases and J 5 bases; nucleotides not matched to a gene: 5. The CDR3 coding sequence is TGTGCCAGCATCCAGGGGGTCCATAATTCACCCCTCCACTTT. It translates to CASIQGVHNSPLHF.

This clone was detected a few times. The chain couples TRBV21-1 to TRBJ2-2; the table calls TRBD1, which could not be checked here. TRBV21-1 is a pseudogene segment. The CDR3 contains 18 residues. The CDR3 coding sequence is TGTGCCAGCAGCCTCAAACCAAAGGGGCACCCGAACACCGGGGAGCTGTTTTTT. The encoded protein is CASSLKPKGHPNTGELFF.

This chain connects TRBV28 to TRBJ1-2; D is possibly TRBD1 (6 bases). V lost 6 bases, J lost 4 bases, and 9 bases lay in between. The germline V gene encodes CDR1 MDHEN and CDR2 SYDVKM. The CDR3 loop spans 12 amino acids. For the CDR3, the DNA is TGTGCCAGCAGGACAGGTCCCTATGGCTACACCTTC. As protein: CASRTGPYGYTF.

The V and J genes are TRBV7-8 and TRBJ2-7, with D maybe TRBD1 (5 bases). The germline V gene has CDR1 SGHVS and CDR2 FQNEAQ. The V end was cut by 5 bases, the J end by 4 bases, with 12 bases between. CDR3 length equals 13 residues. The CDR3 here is CASSRRGYYEQYF. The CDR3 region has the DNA TGTGCCAGCAGCCGTAGGGGCTATTACGAGCAGTACTTC.

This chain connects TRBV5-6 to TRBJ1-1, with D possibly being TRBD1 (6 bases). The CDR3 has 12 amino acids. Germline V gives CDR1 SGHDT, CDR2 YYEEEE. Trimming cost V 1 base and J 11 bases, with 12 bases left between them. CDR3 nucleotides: TGTGCCAGCAGCTTGTTGGGGACATCGGCTTTCTTT. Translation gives CASSLLGTSAFF.

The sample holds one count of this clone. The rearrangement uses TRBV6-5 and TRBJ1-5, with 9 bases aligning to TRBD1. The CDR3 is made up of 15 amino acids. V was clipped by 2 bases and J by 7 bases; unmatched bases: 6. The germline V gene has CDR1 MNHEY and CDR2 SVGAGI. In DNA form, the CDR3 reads TGTGCCAGCAGTTACCGGACAGGGGCAGGGCAGCCCCAGCATTTT. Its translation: CASSYRTGAGQPQHF.

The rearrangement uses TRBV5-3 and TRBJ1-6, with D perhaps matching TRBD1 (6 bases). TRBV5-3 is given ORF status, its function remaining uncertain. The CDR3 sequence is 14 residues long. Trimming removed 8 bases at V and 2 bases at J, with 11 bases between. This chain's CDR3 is CASSGGPYNSPLHF. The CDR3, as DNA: TGTGCCAGCAGCGGGGGCCCCTATAATTCACCCCTCCACTTT.

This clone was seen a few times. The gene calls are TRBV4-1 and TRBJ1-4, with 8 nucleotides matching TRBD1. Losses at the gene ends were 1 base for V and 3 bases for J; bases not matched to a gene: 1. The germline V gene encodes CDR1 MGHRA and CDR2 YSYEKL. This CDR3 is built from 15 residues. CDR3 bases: TGCGCCAGCAGCCAAGCGGGACAGGCTAATGAAAAACTGTTTTTT. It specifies CASSQAGQANEKLFF.

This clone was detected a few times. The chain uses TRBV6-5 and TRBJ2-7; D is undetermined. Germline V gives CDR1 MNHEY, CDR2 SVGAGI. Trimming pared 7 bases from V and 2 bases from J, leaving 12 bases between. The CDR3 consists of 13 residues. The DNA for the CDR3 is TGTGCCAGCACCTCCGGTCGGACCTACGAGCAGTACTTC. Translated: CASTSGRTYEQYF.

In nucleotides, the CDR3 is TGTGCCAGCAGTTTTGGAGGCTCCCACACAGATACGCAGTATTTT. Translated, it gives CASSFGGSHTDTQYF. This chain connects TRBV28 to TRBJ2-3, with D possibly TRBD2 on 5 matching bases. The CDR3 loop spans 15 amino acids. The germline V gene has CDR1 MDHEN and CDR2 SYDVKM. Trimming pared 3 bases from V and 2 bases from J, leaving 12 bases between. The full variable domain, in which reference TRBV28 and TRBJ2-3 provide the parts outside the CDR3, is DVKVTQSSRYLVKRTGEKVFLECVQDMDHENMFWYRQDPGLGLRLIYFSYDVKMKEKGDIPEGYSVSREKKERFSLILESASTNQTSMYLCASSFGGSHTDTQYFGPGTRLTVL.

The CDR3 coding sequence is TGTGCCAGCAGCCCGCAAGCGGGAGGAGTCCACAATGAGCAGTTCTTC. Translated, it gives CASSPQAGGVHNEQFF. The chain couples TRBV7-2 to TRBJ2-1; the match to TRBD2 covers 9 bases. Germline V gives CDR1 SGHTA, CDR2 FQGNSA. J gave up 5 bases and V 5 bases, and 10 bases lay outside the gene matches. CDR3 length equals 16 residues.

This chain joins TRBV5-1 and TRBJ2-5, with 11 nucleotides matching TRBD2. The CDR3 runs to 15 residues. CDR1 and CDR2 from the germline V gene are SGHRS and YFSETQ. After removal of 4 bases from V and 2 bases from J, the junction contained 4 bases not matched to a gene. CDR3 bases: TGCGCCAGCAGCGGCGTAGCGGGAGGGCAAGAGACCCAGTACTTC. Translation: CASSGVAGGQETQYF.

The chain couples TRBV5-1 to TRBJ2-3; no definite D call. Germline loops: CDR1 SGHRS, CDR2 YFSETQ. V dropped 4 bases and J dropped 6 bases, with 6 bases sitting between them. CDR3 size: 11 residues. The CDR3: CASSVVDTQYF. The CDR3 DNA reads TGCGCCAGCAGCGTGGTGGATACGCAGTATTTT.

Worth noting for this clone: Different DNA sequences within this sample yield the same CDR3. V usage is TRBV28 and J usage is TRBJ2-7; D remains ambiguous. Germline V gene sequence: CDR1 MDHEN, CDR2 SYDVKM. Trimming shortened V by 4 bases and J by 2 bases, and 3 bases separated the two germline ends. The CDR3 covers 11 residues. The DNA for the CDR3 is TGTGCCAGCAGTTCGACCTACGAGCAGTACTTC. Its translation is CASSSTYEQYF.

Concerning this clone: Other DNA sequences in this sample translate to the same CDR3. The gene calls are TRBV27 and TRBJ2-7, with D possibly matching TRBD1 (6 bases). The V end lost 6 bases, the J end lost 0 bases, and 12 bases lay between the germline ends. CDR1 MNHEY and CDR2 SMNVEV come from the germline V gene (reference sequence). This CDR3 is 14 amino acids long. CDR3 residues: CASSPRRGSYEQYF. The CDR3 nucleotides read TGTGCCAGCAGCCCCCGCAGGGGCTCCTACGAGCAGTACTTC.

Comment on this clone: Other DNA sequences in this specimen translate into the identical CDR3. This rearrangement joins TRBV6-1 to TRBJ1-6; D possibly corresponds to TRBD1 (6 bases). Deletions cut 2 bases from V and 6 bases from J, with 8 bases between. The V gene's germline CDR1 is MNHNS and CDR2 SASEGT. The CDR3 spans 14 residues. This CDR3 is CASSELQGNSPLHF. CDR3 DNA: TGTGCCAGCAGTGAATTACAGGGTAATTCACCCCTCCACTTT.

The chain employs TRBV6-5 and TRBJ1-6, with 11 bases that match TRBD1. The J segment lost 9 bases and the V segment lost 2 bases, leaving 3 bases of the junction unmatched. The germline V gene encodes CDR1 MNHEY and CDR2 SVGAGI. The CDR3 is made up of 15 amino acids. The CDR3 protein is CASSYAGTGGSPLHF. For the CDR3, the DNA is TGTGCCAGCAGTTACGCCGGGACAGGGGGTTCACCCCTCCACTTT.

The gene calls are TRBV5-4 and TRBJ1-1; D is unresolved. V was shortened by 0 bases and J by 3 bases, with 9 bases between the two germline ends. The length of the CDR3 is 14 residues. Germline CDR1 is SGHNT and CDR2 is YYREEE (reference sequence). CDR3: CASSLAGSDTEAFF. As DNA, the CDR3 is TGTGCCAGCAGCTTGGCCGGGAGTGACACTGAAGCTTTCTTT.